A single sample gave rise to the 15 T cell receptor beta chains below, sequenced in a study of human T cells and chemical hapten exposure. As for time point: pre-sensitization, week 0. The treatment was: therapeutic diphenylcyclopropenone sensitization with weekly scalp DPC. TCRdb re-called the RACE reads through MiXCR, storing one row per CDR3 protein. This table holds about 110,000 distinct CDR3 sequences, around 10% found once. Sequencing used whole blood, obtained in connection with sensitization to the hapten diphenylcyclopropenone (DPC). Receptor source: a woman between 45 and 65 years old with alopecia areata. Some clones in this sample may be carry-over from other donors' samples.

This clonotype showed up many times. The chain couples TRBV3-1 to TRBJ2-1; D unresolved. V lost 1 base and J 0 bases, leaving 7 bases between the germline ends. CDR1 LGHDT and CDR2 YNNKEL come from the germline V gene (reference sequence). The CDR3 runs to 15 residues. For the CDR3, the DNA is TGTGCCAGCAGCCAAGTGGCGAGCTCCTACAATGAGCAGTTCTTC. Amino acid sequence: CASSQVASSYNEQFF.

There are a few counts of this clonotype. The chain links TRBV11-1 to TRBJ2-3; D possibly corresponds to TRBD1 (6 bases). Germline CDR1 SGHAT, CDR2 FQDESV (reference sequence). This CDR3 is built from 15 residues. V lost 5 bases and J lost 2, with 14 bases in between. CDR3: CASSRQGFDTDTQYF. CDR3 bases: TGTGCCAGCAGCCGCCAGGGGTTTGACACAGATACGCAGTATTTT.

The chain employs TRBV24-1 and TRBJ2-1; D unresolved. Per germline, CDR1 KGHDR and CDR2 SFDVKD. V lost 7 bases to trimming and J lost 8 bases, with 17 bases between them. CDR3 length: 14 amino acids. The CDR3 here is CATSVSGRLDEQFF. The CDR3 nucleotides read TGTGCCACCAGCGTCTCCGGGCGACTGGATGAGCAGTTCTTC.

V usage is TRBV7-9 and J usage is TRBJ1-3; 7 bases line up with TRBD1. This CDR3 contains 16 residues. V shed 5 bases, J shed 0 bases, and the junction held 7 bases outside the gene matches. Germline CDR1 SEHNR, CDR2 FQNEAQ (reference sequence). CDR3 region: CASSRTGFSSGNTIYF. The CDR3 nucleotides are TGTGCCAGCAGCCGGACAGGATTCAGCTCTGGAAACACCATATATTTT.

This clonotype was observed a few times. The J gene is TRBJ1-1, the V gene TRBV5-6; D remains ambiguous. In germline, CDR1 is SGHDT, CDR2 YYEEEE. This CDR3 is 14 amino acids long. The V and J ends lost 1 base and 0 bases respectively, with 7 bases between them. In DNA form, the CDR3 reads TGTGCCAGCAGCTTGAACAGACTGAACACTGAAGCTTTCTTT. This encodes CASSLNRLNTEAFF. The full variable domain, in which reference TRBV5-6 and TRBJ1-1 provide the parts outside the CDR3, is DAGVTQSPTHLIKTRGQQVTLRCSPKSGHDTVSWYQQALGQGPQFIFQYYEEEERQRGNFPDRFSGHQFPNYSSELNVNALLLGDSALYLCASSLNRLNTEAFFGQGTRLTVV.

This clonotype was recorded a few times. The J gene is TRBJ2-2, the V gene TRBV6-4; D might be TRBD2 (6 bases). The CDR3 is made up of 14 amino acids. V was clipped by 1 base and J by 3 bases, with 6 bases between them. Germline V lookup: CDR1 MRHNA, CDR2 SNTAGT. CDR3 in amino acids: CASSDWGDTGELFF. CDR3 nucleotides: TGTGCCAGCAGTGACTGGGGGGACACCGGGGAGCTGTTTTTT.

The chain uses TRBV5-1 and TRBJ1-2; the D is unclear. Germline CDR1 is SGHRS and CDR2 is YFSETQ. The CDR3 runs to 12 residues. V gave up 0 bases and J gave up 6 bases, with 6 bases separating them. The CDR3 sequence is CASSLAGNGYTF. The CDR3 DNA follows: TGCGCCAGCAGCTTGGCCGGAAATGGCTACACCTTC.

The sample holds many counts of this clonotype. The chain combines TRBV10-2 with TRBJ2-2; D unclear. The ends were cut back, 8 bases at V and 3 bases at J, with 7 bases in the middle. CDR1 is WSHSY and CDR2 is SAAADI in the germline V gene. CDR3 size: 12 residues. This chain's CDR3 is CASGKYTGELFF. The CDR3 nucleotides are TGCGCCAGCGGCAAATACACCGGGGAGCTGTTTTTT.

The table lists this clonotype with many counts. The chain is built from TRBV6-2 or TRBV6-3 and TRBJ2-7; unclear D gene. The CDR3 is 13 amino acids. The germline V gene encodes CDR1 MNHEY and CDR2 SVGEGT. The V gene lost 4 bases and the J gene lost 6 bases, with 13 bases spanning the gap. In nucleotides, the CDR3 is TGTGCCAGCAGTTTACCCACCATTATCGAGCAGTACTTC. Its translation: CASSLPTIIEQYF.

This clonotype was found many times. The chain recombines TRBV18 with TRBJ1-1; D gene ambiguous. This CDR3 is built from 13 residues. The germline V and J ends were trimmed by 3 bases and 7 bases, with 12 bases remaining between them. The germline CDR1 and CDR2 sequences are KGHSH and LQKENI. DNA of the CDR3: TGTGCCAGCTCACCGGGGAGTTTAGGTGAAGCTTTCTTT. This codes for CASSPGSLGEAFF.

CDR3: CASGSLGEFYTF. The CDR3 region has the DNA TGTGCCAGCGGAAGTTTGGGGGAGTTCTACACCTTC. The chain carries TRBV7-9 and TRBJ1-2; D perhaps matches TRBD1 (5 bases). This CDR3 region has 12 residues. Trimming took off 8 bases at V and 10 bases at J, with 17 bases between the two ends. Germline-derived CDR1 and CDR2 are SEHNR and FQNEAQ (reference sequence).

J is TRBJ2-7 and V is TRBV6-5; a possible D gene is TRBD2 (6 bases). V lost 0 bases, J lost 1 base, and 10 bases lay in between. Germline V gene sequence: CDR1 MNHEY, CDR2 SVGAGI. This CDR3 spans 15 amino acids. CDR3 DNA: TGTGCCAGCAGTTACTCTGGGACTGGGTCCTACGAGCAGTACTTC. Its protein product is CASSYSGTGSYEQYF.

Ten or more counts support this clonotype. The rearrangement links TRBV18 to TRBJ1-6; no firm D call. V was shortened by 3 bases and J by 0 bases, with 9 bases between the two germline ends. Germline V gives CDR1 KGHSH, CDR2 LQKENI. This CDR3 region has 16 residues. The CDR3 sequence: CASSPIPGSYNSPLHF. The CDR3 DNA reads as TGTGCCAGCTCACCTATCCCCGGCTCCTATAATTCACCCCTCCACTTT. Supplemented by reference TRBV18 and TRBJ1-6, the full variable domain reads NAGVMQNPRHLVRRRGQEARLRCSPMKGHSHVYWYRQLPEEGLKFMVYLQKENIIDESGMPKERFSAEFPKEGPSILRIQQVVRGDSAAYFCASSPIPGSYNSPLHFGNGTRLTVT.

The sample holds many counts of this clonotype. The chain joins TRBV6-6 to TRBJ1-2, with 11 bases aligning to TRBD1. The V segment lost 2 bases and the J segment 4 bases; nucleotides outside the gene matches: 6. This CDR3 has 16 residues. Germline CDR1 reads MNHNY; CDR2 reads SVGAGI (reference sequence). The CDR3 coding sequence is TGTGCCAGCAGTTACCCGGGACAGGGGGAAAGCTATGGCTACACCTTC. Its translation is CASSYPGQGESYGYTF.

This clonotype has more than one count but fewer than ten. This chain joins TRBV18 and TRBJ2-3; D is undetermined. The germline V gene has CDR1 KGHSH and CDR2 LQKENI. Between the trimmed V and J ends, which lost 3 bases and 4 bases, there was a span of 11 bases. The CDR3 has 14 amino acids. The CDR3 loop reads CASSPALMSDTQYF. Here the CDR3 DNA reads TGTGCCAGCTCACCGGCCCTGATGTCAGATACGCAGTATTTT.